Described below is a single T cell receptor beta chain sequence and its context. Its matching antigen is unknown. The CDR3 consists of 14 residues. CDR1 and CDR2 from the germline V gene are ENHRY and SYGVKD. Trimming shortened V by 10 bases and J by 0 bases, and 16 bases separated the two germline ends. Data came from immunoSEQ multiplex PCR; TCRdb stores just in-frame clones and leaves some out. The sample consists of approximately 160,000 clones, 75% to 90% of them appearing once. Donors were drawn from the approximately 120-subject validation cohort, separate from the approximately 640-subject first cohort. This specimen comes from a study of cytomegalovirus exposure and HLA in healthy donors. Study-level information: The roughly 120 validation repertoires matched the 500 to 750 first-cohort repertoires in platform, a later analysis reported. Points from the study as a whole: Usually a TCR sequence was rare, but some public TCRs were found in many donors.

The J gene is TRBJ2-7, the V gene TRBV10-3; D may be TRBD2 (5 bases). Specimen: PBMCs. The receptor was derived from a woman between 18 and 30 years old in good health and CMV-seronegative. This CDR3 reads CATAPGSFSYEQYF. The DNA of the CDR3 is TGTGCCACCGCCCCTGGGAGTTTCTCCTACGAGCAGTACTTC.